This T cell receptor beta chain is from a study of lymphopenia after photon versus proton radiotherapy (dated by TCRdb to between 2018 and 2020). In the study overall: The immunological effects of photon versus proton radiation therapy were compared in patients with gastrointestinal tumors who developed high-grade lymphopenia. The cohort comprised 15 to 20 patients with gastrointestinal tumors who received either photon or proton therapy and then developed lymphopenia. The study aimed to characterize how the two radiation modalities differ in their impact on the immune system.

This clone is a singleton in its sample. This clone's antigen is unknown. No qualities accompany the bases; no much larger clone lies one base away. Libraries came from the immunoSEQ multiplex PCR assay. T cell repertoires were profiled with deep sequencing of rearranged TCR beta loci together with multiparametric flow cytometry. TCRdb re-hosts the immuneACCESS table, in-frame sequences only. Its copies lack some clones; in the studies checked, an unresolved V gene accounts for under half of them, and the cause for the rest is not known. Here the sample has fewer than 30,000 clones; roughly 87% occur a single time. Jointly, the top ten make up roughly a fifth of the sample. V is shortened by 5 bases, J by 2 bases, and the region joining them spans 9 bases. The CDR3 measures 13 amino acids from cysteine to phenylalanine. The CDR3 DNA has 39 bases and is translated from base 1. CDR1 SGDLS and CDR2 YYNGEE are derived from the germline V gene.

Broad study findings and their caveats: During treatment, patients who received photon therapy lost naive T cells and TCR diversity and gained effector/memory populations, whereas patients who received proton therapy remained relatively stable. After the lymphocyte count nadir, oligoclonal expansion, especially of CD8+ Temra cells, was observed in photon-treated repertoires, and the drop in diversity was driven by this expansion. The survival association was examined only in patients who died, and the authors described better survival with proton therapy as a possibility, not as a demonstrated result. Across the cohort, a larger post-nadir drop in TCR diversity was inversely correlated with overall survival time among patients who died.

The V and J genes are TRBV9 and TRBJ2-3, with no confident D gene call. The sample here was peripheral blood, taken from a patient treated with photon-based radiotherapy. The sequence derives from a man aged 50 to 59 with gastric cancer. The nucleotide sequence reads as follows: TGTGCCAGCAGTAGAGTGTACACAGATACGCAGTATTTT. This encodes CASSRVYTDTQYF.